The 17 T cell receptor beta chains reported below all come from one sample, sequenced in a study of T cell responses to AZD1222 COVID-19 vaccine. Clones were read by immunoSEQ multiplex PCR, and TCRdb kept only the in-frame ones, dropping some. The sample includes about 100,000 clones, about 86% seen only once; the top ten take about 6%. Sequencing was performed on peripheral blood, taken on day 0 of AZD1222 vaccination. Source of these receptors: an adult in good health.

CDR3 in amino acids: CASSLAVTSGINTGELFF. The CDR3 bases are TGTGCCAGCAGCTTAGCCGTAACTAGCGGGATAAACACCGGGGAGCTGTTTTTT. The chain recombines TRBV7-8 with TRBJ2-2; 10 positions match TRBD2. The CDR3 has 18 residues. Trimming at V came to 0 bases and at J to 2 bases, leaving 6 bases not matched to a gene. Per germline, CDR1 SGHVS and CDR2 FQNEAQ.

This sequence joins TRBV27 and TRBJ1-1, with a weak D call TRBD1 (6 bases). This CDR3 comprises 12 residues. The germline gives CDR1 MNHEY, CDR2 SMNVEV (reference sequence). The V end lost 6 bases, the J end lost 6 bases, and 11 bases lay between the germline ends. CDR3 nucleotide sequence: TGTGCCAGCAGAGGGGGGAGGCCTGAAGCTTTCTTT. This gives the protein CASRGGRPEAFF.

This clone was detected once. V usage is TRBV7-8 and J usage is TRBJ2-3, with 12 nucleotides matching TRBD1. Germline V gene sequence: CDR1 SGHVS, CDR2 FQNEAQ. With V trimmed by 6 bases and J by 5 bases, 9 bases remained unmatched. This CDR3 spans 16 amino acids. For the CDR3, the DNA is TGTGCCAGCAGTCCGACGGGACAGGGGGCTGTAGATACGCAGTATTTT. Its translation: CASSPTGQGAVDTQYF.

This chain connects TRBV11-3 to TRBJ1-3; TRBD1 agrees at 9 bases. V trimming: 2 bases; J trimming: 4 bases; junction bases outside the gene matches: 12. Germline CDR1 is SGHNT and CDR2 is YENEEA. This CDR3 contains 18 residues. The CDR3 nucleotides read TGTGCCAGCAGCTTACGGACCCAACAGGGGGCGAAAGGAAACACCATATATTTT. Its translation: CASSLRTQQGAKGNTIYF.

The chain uses TRBV19 and TRBJ1-5; D not certain. Trimming left V 1 base short and J 9 bases short, with 10 bases between. Looked up from germline, CDR1 is LNHDA and CDR2 is SQIVND (reference sequence). This CDR3 comprises 13 residues. The CDR3 region has the DNA TGTGCCAGTAGTATAGCCCCACGGGGGCCCCAGCATTTT. Its translation: CASSIAPRGPQHF.

The chain is built from TRBV6-5 and TRBJ1-5; a weak D match, TRBD1 (6 bases). CDR1 and CDR2 (germline): MNHEY, SVGAGI. The CDR3 runs 12 residues. V was pared by 6 bases and J by 4 bases, with 7 bases between. The CDR3 bases are TGTGCCAGCAGGGACAGTAATCAGCCCCAGCATTTT. Amino acids: CASRDSNQPQHF.

This clone was found once. V is TRBV4-2 and J is TRBJ1-4; D unresolved. CDR1 is LGHNA and CDR2 is YNFKEQ in the germline V gene. This CDR3 has 14 amino acids. V lost 0 bases and J lost 5, with 7 bases in between. CDR3 DNA: TGTGCCAGCAGCCAAGATCCCCGAAATGAAAAACTGTTTTTT. This sequence encodes CASSQDPRNEKLFF.

This chain uses TRBV2 with TRBJ2-6; tentative D call: TRBD1 (6 bases). Trimming cost V 6 bases and J 0 bases, with 9 bases left between them. This CDR3 is built from 15 residues. Germline CDR1 is SNHLY and CDR2 is FYNNEI. The CDR3 protein is CASSLQGSGANVLTF. The CDR3 coding sequence is TGTGCCAGCAGCCTACAGGGCTCTGGGGCCAACGTCCTGACTTTC. Filled out from reference TRBV2 and TRBJ2-6, the complete variable domain reads EPEVTQTPSHQVTQMGQEVILRCVPISNHLYFYWYRQILGQKVEFLVSFYNNEISEKSEIFDDQFSVERPDGSNFTLKIRSTKLEDSAMYFCASSLQGSGANVLTFGAGSRLTVL.

The chain uses TRBV3-1 (or the pseudogene TRBV3-2) and TRBJ1-1; D unresolved. The CDR3 has 18 amino acids. CDR1 and CDR2 (germline): LGHDT, YNNKEL (reference sequence). The V end was cut by 2 bases, the J end by 4 bases, with 23 bases between. The CDR3 is CASSQSFNGVGVGTEAFF. The CDR3 DNA follows: TGTGCCAGCAGCCAATCATTTAACGGGGTTGGGGTGGGCACTGAAGCTTTCTTT.

The table lists this clone with a count of one. This rearrangement joins TRBV10-3 to TRBJ1-4; no firm D call. The CDR3 totals 13 residues. Between the trimmed V and J ends, which lost 4 bases and 8 bases, there was a span of 11 bases. The germline CDR1 and CDR2 sequences are ENHRY and SYGVKD. In nucleotides, the CDR3 is TGTGCCATCAGTGCAAATTCAGGCGAAAAACTGTTTTTT. Translation: CAISANSGEKLFF.

The chain joins TRBV19 to TRBJ1-4; D might be TRBD1 (6 bases). CDR1 is LNHDA, CDR2 SQIVND, per germline (reference sequence). The V and J ends lost 5 bases and 8 bases respectively, with 15 bases between them. The CDR3 is made up of 14 amino acids. The CDR3 here is CASSRQGPGEKLFF. The CDR3 DNA follows: TGTGCCAGTAGTCGGCAGGGGCCGGGGGAAAAACTGTTTTTT.

The chain uses TRBV3-1 (or the pseudogene TRBV3-2) and TRBJ2-3; D is undetermined. Trimming removed 1 base at V and 1 base at J, with 6 bases between. The CDR3 has 14 residues. The germline V gene has CDR1 LGHDT and CDR2 YNNKEL (reference sequence). This CDR3 is CASSQGAGTDTQYF. The CDR3 coding sequence is TGTGCCAGCAGCCAAGGGGCTGGCACAGATACGCAGTATTTT.

DNA of the CDR3: TGCAGCGCCCGACAGGCCCCGAATCAGCCCCAGCATTTT. Translating gives CSARQAPNQPQHF. V usage is TRBV29-1 and J usage is TRBJ1-5, with D possibly matching TRBD1 (6 bases). Per germline, CDR1 SQVTM and CDR2 ANQGSEA. The V and J ends lost 7 bases and 4 bases respectively, with 14 bases between them. CDR3 size: 13 residues.

This chain uses TRBV7-9 with TRBJ2-7; 10 bases map to TRBD2. V was pared by 5 bases and J by 5 bases, with 9 bases of the junction left unmatched. The CDR3 consists of 15 residues. The V gene's germline CDR1 is SEHNR and CDR2 FQNEAQ (reference sequence). CDR3 in amino acids: CASSPPSGGDDEQYF. The CDR3 DNA reads TGTGCCAGCAGCCCCCCGAGCGGGGGGGACGACGAGCAGTACTTC.

This clone was detected only a few times. The chain links TRBV2 to TRBJ2-7, with unresolved D. Trimming took off 7 bases at V and 7 bases at J, with 11 bases between the two ends. The CDR3 is 11 residues long. Germline values: CDR1 SNHLY, CDR2 FYNNEI. CDR3 region: CASTKMWEQYF. The CDR3 DNA reads as TGTGCCAGCACTAAGATGTGGGAGCAGTACTTC.

The chain couples TRBV19 to TRBJ1-5; D remains ambiguous. Trimming pared 5 bases from V and 2 bases from J, leaving 10 bases between. The CDR3 is 14 residues long. Germline V lookup: CDR1 LNHDA, CDR2 SQIVND (reference sequence). The CDR3 region is CASSSEGGNQPQHF. CDR3 nucleotides: TGTGCCAGTAGTTCTGAGGGCGGCAATCAGCCCCAGCATTTT.

The V call is TRBV20-1, the J call TRBJ2-6; no clear D. From germline, CDR1 is DFQATT and CDR2 SNEGSKA (reference sequence). This CDR3 comprises 11 residues. V shed 6 bases and J shed 0 bases, with 0 bases lying between them. As DNA, the CDR3 is TGCAGTGCCTCTGGGGCCAACGTCCTGACTTTC. Translated, it gives CSASGANVLTF.